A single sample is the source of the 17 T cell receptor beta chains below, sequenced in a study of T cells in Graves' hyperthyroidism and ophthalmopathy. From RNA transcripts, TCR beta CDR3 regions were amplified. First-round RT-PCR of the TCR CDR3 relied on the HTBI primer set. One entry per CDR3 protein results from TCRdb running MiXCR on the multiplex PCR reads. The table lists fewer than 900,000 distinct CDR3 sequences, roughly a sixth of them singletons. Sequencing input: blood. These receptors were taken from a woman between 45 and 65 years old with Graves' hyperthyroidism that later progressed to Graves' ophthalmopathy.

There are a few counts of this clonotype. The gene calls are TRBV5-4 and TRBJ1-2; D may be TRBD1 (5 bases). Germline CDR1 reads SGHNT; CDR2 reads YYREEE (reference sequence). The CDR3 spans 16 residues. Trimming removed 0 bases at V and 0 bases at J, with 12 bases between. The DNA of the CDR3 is TGTGCCAGCAGCTTGGCCAGGCAGGGCGCTAACTATGGCTACACCTTC. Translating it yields CASSLARQGANYGYTF.

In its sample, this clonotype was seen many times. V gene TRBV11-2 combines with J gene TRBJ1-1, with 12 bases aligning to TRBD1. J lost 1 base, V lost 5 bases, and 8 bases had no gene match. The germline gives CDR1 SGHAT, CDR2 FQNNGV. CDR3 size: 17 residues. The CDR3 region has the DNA TGTGCCAGCAGCAACCTGGGACAGGGGGCGGCGAACACTGAAGCTTTCTTT. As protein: CASSNLGQGAANTEAFF.

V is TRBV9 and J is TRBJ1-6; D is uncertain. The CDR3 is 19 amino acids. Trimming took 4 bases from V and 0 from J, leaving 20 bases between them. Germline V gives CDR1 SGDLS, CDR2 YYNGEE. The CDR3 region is CASSSKDAKLSSYNSPLHF. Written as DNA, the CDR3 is TGTGCCAGCAGCAGTAAGGACGCTAAACTAAGCTCCTATAATTCACCCCTCCACTTT.

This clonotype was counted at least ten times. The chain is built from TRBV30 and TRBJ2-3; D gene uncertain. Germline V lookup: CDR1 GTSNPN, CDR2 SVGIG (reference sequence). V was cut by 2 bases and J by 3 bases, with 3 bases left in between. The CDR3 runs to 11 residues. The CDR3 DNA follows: TGTGCCTGGAGTCTAACAGATACGCAGTATTTT. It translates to CAWSLTDTQYF.

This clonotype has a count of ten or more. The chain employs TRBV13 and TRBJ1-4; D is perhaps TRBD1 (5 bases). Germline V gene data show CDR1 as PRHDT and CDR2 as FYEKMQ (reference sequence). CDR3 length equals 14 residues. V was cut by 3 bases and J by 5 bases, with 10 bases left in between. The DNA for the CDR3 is TGTGCCAGCAGCTTGGGACTGGGGAATGAAAAACTGTTTTTT. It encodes CASSLGLGNEKLFF.

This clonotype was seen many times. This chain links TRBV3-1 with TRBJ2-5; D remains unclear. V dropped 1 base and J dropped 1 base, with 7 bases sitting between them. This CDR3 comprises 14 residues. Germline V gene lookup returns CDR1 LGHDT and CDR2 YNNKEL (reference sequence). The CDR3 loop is CASSQVVGQETQYF. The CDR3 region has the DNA TGTGCCAGCAGCCAAGTGGTGGGCCAAGAGACCCAGTACTTC.

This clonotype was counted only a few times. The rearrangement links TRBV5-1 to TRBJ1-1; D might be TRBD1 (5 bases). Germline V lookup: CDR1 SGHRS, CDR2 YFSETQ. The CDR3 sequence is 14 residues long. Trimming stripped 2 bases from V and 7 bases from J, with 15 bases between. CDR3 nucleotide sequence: TGCGCCAGCAGCTTAGGTCTGACAGAGGGTGAAGCTTTCTTT. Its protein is CASSLGLTEGEAFF.

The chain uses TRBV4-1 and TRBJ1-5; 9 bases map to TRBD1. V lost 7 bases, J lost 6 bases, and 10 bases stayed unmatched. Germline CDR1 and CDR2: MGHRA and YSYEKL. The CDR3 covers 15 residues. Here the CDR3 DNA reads TGCGCCAGCAACCACGAGGGACAGGGCACTCAGCCCCAGCATTTT. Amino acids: CASNHEGQGTQPQHF.

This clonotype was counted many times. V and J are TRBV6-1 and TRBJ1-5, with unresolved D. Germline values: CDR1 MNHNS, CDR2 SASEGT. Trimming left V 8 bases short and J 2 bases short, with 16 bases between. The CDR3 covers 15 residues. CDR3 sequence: CASAPEGMGNQPQHF. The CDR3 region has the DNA TGTGCCAGCGCCCCCGAGGGAATGGGCAATCAGCCCCAGCATTTT.

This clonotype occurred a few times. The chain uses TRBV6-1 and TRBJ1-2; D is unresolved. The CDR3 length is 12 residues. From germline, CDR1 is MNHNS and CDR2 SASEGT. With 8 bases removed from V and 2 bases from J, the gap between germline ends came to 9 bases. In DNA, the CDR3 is TGTGCCAGCCACAGTGCCAACTATGGCTACACCTTC. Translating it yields CASHSANYGYTF.

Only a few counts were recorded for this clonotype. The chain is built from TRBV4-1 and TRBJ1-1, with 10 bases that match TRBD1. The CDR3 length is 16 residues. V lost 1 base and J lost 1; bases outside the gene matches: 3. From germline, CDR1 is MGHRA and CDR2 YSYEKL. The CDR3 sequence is CASSQVGQGKNTEAFF. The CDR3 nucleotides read TGCGCCAGCAGCCAAGTGGGACAGGGGAAGAACACTGAAGCTTTCTTT.

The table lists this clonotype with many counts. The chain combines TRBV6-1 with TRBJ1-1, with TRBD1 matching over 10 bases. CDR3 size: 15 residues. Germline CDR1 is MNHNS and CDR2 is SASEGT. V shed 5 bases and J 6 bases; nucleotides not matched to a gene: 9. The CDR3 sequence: CASSSPGTGVPEAFF. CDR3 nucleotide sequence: TGTGCCAGCAGTTCGCCCGGGACAGGGGTGCCTGAAGCTTTCTTT.

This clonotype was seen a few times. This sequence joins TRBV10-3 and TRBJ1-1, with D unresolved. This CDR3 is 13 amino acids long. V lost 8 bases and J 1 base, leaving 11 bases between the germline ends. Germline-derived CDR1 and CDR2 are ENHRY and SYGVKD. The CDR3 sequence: CAISQDPNTEAFF. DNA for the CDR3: TGTGCCATCTCCCAGGACCCGAACACTGAAGCTTTCTTT.

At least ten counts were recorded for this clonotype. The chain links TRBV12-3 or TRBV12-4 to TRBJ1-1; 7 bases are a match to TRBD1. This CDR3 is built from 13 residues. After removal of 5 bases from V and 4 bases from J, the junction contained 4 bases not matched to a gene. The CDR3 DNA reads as TGTGCCAGCAGTCCAACAGGGGCCACTGAAGCTTTCTTT. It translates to CASSPTGATEAFF.

Here the CDR3 reads CASSTRAGGVNTEAFF. The CDR3 DNA follows: TGTGCCAGTAGTACCCGGGCAGGGGGAGTGAACACTGAAGCTTTCTTT. The chain is built from TRBV19 and TRBJ1-1; TRBD1 agrees at 7 bases. There are 16 residues in the CDR3. The germline V gene has CDR1 LNHDA and CDR2 SQIVND (reference sequence). V shed 4 bases, J shed 0 bases, and the junction held 8 bases outside the gene matches.

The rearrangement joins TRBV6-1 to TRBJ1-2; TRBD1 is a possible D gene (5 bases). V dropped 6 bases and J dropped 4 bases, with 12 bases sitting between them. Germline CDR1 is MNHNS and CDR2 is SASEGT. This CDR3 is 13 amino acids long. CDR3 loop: CASRADNSYGYTF. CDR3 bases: TGTGCCAGCAGAGCGGACAATTCCTATGGCTACACCTTC.

CDR3 nucleotide sequence: TGTGCCAGCAGTCTGATGGTCGGACGAGACTATGGCTACACCTTC. This codes for CASSLMVGRDYGYTF. The chain joins TRBV6-2 or TRBV6-3 to TRBJ1-2; D remains unclear. The CDR3 spans 15 residues. Trimming cost V 5 bases and J 3 bases, with 16 bases left between them. Looked up from germline, CDR1 is MNHEY and CDR2 is SVGEGT.